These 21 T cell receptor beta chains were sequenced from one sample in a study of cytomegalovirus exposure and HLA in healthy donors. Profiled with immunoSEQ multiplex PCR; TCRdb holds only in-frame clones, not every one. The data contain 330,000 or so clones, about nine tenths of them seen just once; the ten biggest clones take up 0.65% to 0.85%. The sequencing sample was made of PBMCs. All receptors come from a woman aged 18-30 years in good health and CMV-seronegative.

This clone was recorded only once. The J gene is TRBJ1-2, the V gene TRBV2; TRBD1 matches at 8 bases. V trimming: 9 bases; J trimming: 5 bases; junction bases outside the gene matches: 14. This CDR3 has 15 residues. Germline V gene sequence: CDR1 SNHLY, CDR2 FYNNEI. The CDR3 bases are TGTGCCAGTTTCCTCGGACAGGGAGGGTGGTATGGCTACACCTTC. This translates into CASFLGQGGWYGYTF.

The CDR3 DNA follows: TGTGCCAGCGGGCCGATACAGTCTAGCACAGATACGCAGTATTTT. Translation gives CASGPIQSSTDTQYF. The chain employs TRBV6-5 and TRBJ2-3; D is undetermined. The CDR3 has 15 amino acids. V was cut by 8 bases and J by 0 bases, with 15 bases left in between. Germline V gene sequence: CDR1 MNHEY, CDR2 SVGAGI.

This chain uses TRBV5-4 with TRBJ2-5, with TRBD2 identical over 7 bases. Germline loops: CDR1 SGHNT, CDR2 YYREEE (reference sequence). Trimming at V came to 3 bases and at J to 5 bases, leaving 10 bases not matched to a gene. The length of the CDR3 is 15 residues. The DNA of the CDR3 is TGTGCCAGCAGCTCGCCTGGGGGGGGTCGGGAGACCCAGTACTTC. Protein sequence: CASSSPGGGRETQYF.

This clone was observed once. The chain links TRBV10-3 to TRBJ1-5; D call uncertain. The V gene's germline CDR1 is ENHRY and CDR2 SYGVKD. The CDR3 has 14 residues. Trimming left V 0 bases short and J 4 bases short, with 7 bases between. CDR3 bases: TGTGCCATCAGTGAGTCGCGGCAGAATCAGCCCCAGCATTTT. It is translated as CAISESRQNQPQHF.

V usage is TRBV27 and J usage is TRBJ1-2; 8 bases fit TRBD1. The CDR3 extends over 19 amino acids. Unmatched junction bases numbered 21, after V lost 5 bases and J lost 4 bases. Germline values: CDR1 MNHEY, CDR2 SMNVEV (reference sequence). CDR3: CASSPPGQGWGDRGYGYTF. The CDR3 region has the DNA TGTGCCAGCAGTCCACCAGGACAGGGATGGGGAGATCGGGGCTATGGCTACACCTTC.

The CDR3 is CSLKEGEGEQYF. Written as DNA, the CDR3 is TGCAGTCTTAAGGAGGGAGAGGGCGAGCAGTACTTC. The chain couples TRBV29-1 to TRBJ2-7; the D gene is possibly TRBD2 (6 bases). Germline values: CDR1 SQVTM, CDR2 ANQGSEA. The CDR3 loop spans 12 amino acids.

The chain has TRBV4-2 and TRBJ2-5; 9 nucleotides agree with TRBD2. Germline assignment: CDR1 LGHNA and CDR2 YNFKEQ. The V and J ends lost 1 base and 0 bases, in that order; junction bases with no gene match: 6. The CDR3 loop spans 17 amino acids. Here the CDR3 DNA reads TGTGCCAGCAGCCAAGGTTTTGGGACTAGCTACCAAGAGACCCAGTACTTC. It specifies CASSQGFGTSYQETQYF.

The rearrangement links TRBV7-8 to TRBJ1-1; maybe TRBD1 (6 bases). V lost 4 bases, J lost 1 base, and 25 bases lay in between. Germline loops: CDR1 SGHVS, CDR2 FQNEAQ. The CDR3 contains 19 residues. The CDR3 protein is CASSSSTADPGQANTEAFF. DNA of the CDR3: TGTGCCAGCAGCTCGAGCACGGCGGATCCGGGACAAGCGAACACTGAAGCTTTCTTT.

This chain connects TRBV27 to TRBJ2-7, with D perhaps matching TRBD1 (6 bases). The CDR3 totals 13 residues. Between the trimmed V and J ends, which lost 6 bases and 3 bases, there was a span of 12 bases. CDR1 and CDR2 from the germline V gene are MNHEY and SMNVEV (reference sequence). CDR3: CASSFGQSYEQYF. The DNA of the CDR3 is TGTGCCAGCAGCTTCGGACAGAGCTACGAGCAGTACTTC.

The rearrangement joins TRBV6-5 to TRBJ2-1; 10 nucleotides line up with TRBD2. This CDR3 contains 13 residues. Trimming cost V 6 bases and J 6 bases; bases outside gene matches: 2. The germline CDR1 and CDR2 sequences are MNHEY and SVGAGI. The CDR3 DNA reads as TGTGCCAGCAGACTAGCGGGGAGCAATGAGCAGTTCTTC. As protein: CASRLAGSNEQFF.

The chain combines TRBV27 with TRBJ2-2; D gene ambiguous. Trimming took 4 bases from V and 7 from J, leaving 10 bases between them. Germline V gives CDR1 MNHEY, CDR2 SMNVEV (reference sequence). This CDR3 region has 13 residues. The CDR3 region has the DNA TGTGCCAGCAGTTCGGTGTCGGGCGGGGAGCTGTTTTTT. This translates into CASSSVSGGELFF.

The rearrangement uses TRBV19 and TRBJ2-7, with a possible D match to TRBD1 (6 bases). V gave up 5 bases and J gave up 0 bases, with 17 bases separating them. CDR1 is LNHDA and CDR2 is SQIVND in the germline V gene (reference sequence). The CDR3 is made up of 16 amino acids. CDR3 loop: CASSQTGQLFSYEQYF. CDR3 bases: TGTGCCAGTAGTCAGACAGGCCAGCTATTCTCCTACGAGCAGTACTTC.

The CDR3 DNA sequence: TGTGCCAGCACCAAGGGGGTGGGGGAAGGGGCAACTAATGAAAAACTGTTTTTT. Amino acids: CASTKGVGEGATNEKLFF. V and J are TRBV19 and TRBJ1-4; a weak D match, TRBD1 (6 bases). Looked up from germline, CDR1 is LNHDA and CDR2 is SQIVND (reference sequence). The CDR3 extends over 18 amino acids. V dropped 9 bases and J dropped 0 bases, with 23 bases sitting between them.

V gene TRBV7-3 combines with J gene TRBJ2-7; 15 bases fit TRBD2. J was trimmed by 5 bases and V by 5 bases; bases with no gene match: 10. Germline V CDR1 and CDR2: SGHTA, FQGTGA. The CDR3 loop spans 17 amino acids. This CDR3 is CASSTGLAGGPLNEQYF. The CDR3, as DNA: TGTGCCAGCAGCACTGGACTAGCGGGAGGGCCTCTCAACGAGCAGTACTTC.

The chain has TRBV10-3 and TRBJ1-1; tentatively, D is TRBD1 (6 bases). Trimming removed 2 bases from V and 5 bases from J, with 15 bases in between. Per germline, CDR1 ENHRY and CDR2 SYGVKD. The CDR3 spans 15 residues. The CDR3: CAISEMLGARTEAFF. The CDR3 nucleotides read TGTGCCATCAGTGAGATGTTGGGGGCGAGAACTGAAGCTTTCTTT.

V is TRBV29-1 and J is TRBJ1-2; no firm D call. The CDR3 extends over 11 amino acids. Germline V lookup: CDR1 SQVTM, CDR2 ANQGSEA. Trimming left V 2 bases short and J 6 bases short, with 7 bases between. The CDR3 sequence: CSVEQVDGYTF. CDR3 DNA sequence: TGCAGCGTTGAACAGGTGGATGGCTACACCTTC.

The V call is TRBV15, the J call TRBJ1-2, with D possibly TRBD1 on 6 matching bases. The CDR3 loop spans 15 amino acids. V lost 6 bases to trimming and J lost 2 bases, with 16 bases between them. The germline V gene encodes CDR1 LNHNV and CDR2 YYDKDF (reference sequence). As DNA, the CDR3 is TGTGCCACCAGTCGGACAGAGGGCCGAAACTATGGCTACACCTTC. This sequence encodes CATSRTEGRNYGYTF.

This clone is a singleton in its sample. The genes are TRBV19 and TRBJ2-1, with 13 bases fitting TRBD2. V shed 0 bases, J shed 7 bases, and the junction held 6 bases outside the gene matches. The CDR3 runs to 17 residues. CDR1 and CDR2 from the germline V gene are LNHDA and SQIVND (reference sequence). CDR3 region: CASSIEAGLAGMNEQFF. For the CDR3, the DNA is TGTGCCAGTAGTATAGAGGCGGGACTAGCGGGAATGAATGAGCAGTTCTTC.

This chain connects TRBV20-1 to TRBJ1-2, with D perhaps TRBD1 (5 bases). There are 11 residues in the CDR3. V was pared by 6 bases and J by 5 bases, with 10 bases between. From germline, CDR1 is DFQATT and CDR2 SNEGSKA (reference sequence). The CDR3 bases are TGCAGTGCCAGGGAGGGGTATGGCTACACCTTC. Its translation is CSAREGYGYTF.

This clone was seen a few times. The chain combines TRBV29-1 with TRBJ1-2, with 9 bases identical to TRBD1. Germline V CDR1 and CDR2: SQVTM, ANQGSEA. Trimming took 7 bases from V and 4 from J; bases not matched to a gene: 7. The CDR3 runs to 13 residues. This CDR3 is CSADLGQGYGYTF. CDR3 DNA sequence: TGCAGCGCCGACTTGGGACAGGGCTATGGCTACACCTTC. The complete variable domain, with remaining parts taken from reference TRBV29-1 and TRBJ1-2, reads SAVISQKPSRDICQRGTSLTIQCQVDSQVTMMFWYRQQPGQSLTLIATANQGSEATYESGFVIDKFPISRPNLTFSTLTVSNMSPEDSSIYLCSADLGQGYGYTFGSGTRLTVV.

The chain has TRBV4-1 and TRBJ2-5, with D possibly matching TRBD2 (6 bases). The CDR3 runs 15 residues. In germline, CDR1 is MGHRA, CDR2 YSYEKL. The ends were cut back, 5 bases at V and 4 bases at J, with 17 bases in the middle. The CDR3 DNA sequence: TGCGCCAGCAGCTTCGGCTCGGTGGGGGGAGAGACCCAGTACTTC. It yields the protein CASSFGSVGGETQYF.